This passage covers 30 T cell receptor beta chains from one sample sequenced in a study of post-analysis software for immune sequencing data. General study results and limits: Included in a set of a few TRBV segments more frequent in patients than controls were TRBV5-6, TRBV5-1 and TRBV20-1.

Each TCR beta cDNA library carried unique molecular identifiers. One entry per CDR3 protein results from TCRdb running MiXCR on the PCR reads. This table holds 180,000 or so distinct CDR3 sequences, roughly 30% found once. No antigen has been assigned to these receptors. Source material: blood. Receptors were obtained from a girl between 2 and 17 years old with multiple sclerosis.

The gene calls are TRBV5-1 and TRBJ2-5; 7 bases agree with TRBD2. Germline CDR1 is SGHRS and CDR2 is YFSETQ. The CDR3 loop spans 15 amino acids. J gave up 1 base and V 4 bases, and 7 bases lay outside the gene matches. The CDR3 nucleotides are TGCGCCAGCAGCGTGGGGCGGGAGACCCAAGAGACCCAGTACTTC. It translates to CASSVGRETQETQYF.

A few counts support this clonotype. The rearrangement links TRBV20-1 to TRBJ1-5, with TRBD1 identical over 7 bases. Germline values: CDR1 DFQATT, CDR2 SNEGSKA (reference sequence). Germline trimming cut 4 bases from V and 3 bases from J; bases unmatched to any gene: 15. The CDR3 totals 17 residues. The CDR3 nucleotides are TGCAGTGCTACCGCGTTTGAATATGACAGGGTCAATCAGCCCCAGCATTTT. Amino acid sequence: CSATAFEYDRVNQPQHF.

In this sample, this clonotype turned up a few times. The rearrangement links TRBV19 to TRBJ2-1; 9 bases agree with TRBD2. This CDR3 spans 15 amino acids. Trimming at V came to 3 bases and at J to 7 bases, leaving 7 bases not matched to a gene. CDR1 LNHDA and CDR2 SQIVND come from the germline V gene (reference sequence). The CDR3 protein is CASSIGGLALNEQFF. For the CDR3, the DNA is TGTGCCAGTAGTATCGGGGGACTAGCTTTGAATGAGCAGTTCTTC.

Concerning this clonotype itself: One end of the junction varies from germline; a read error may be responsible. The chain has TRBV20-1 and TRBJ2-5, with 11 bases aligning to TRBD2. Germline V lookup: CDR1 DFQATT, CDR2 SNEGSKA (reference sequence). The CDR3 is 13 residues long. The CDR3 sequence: CSARTSGLKTLYF. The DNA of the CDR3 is TGCAGTGCTCGGACTAGCGGGCTGAAGACCCTGTACTTC.

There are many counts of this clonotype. The CDR3 loop reads CASSPRGGYYGYTF. The CDR3 DNA follows: TGTGCCAGCAGTCCCAGGGGCGGATACTATGGCTACACCTTC. V is TRBV12-3 or TRBV12-4 and J is TRBJ1-2, with D perhaps TRBD1 (6 bases). CDR3 size: 14 residues. Trimming took 5 bases from V and 3 from J, leaving 13 bases between them.

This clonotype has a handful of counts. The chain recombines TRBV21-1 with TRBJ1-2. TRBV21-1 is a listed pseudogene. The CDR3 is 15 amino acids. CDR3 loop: CASSKPRGLCYGYTF. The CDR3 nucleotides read TGTGCCAGCAGCAAACCTAGGGGCCTCTGCTATGGCTACACCTTC.

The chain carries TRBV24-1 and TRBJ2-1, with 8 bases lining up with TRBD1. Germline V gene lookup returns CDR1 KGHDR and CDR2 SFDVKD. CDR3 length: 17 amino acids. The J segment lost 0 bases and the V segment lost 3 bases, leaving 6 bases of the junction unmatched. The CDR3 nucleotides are TGTGCCACCAGTGATGGGGGACAGGCCAGCTCCTACAATGAGCAGTTCTTC. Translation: CATSDGGQASSYNEQFF.

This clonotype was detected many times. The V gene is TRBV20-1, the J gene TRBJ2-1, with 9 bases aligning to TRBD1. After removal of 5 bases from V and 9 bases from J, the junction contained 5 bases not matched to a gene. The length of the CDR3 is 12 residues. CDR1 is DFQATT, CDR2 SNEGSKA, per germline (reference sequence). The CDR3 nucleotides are TGCAGTGCTGGTGGACAGGGGACTGAGCAGTTCTTC. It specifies CSAGGQGTEQFF.

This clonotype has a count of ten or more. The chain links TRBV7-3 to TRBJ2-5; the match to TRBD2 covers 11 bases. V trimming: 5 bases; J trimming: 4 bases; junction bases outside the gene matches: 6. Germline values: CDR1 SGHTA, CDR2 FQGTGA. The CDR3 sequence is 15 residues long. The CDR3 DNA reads TGTGCCAGCAGCACGACTAGCGGGGAGGGAGAGACCCAGTACTTC. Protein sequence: CASSTTSGEGETQYF. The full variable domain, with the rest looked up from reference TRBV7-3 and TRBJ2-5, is GAGVSQTPSNKVTEKGKYVELRCDPISGHTALYWYRQSLGQGPEFLIYFQGTGAADDSGLPNDRFFAVRPEGSVSTLKIQRTERGDSAVYLCASSTTSGEGETQYFGPGTRLLVL.

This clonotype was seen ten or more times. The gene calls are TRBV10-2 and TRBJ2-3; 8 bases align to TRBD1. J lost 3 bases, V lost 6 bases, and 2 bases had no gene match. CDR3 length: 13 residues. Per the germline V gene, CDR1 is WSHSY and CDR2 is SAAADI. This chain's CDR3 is CASSRQGTDTQYF. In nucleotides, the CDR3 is TGCGCCAGCAGCCGACAGGGGACAGATACGCAGTATTTT.

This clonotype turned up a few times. The chain's CDR3 is CSARGWENTGELFF. The DNA for the CDR3 is TGCAGTGCTAGAGGGTGGGAGAACACCGGGGAGCTGTTTTTT. The chain links TRBV20-1 to TRBJ2-2; D is undetermined. The CDR3 contains 14 residues. The V end was cut by 1 base, the J end by 1 base, with 7 bases between. Germline V gene lookup returns CDR1 DFQATT and CDR2 SNEGSKA (reference sequence).

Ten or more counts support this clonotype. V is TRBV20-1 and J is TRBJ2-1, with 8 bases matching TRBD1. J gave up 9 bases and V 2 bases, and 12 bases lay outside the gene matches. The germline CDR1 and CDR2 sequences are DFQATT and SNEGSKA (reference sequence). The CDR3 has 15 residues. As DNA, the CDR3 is TGCAGTGCTAGAAGAGCAGGGGGCGGAATAAGTGAGCAGTTCTTC. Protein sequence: CSARRAGGGISEQFF.

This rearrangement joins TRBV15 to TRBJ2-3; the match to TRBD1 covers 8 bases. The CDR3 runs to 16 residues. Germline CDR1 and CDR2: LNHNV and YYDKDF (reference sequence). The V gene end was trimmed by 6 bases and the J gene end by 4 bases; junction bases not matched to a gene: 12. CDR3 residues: CATSPEGRGPADTQYF. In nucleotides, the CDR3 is TGTGCCACCAGTCCGGAGGGCAGGGGGCCAGCAGATACGCAGTATTTT.

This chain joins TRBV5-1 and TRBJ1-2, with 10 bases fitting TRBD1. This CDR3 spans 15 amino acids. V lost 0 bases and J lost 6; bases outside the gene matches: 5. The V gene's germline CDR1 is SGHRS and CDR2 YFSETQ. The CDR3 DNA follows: TGCGCCAGCAGCTTGGAACCGGGACAGGGGAATGGCTACACCTTC. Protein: CASSLEPGQGNGYTF.

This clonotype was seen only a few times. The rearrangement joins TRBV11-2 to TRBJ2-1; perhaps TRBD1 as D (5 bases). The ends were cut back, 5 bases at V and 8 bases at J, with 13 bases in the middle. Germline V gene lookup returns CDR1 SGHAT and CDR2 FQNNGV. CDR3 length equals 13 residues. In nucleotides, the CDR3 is TGTGCCAGCAGCCCCCCAGGGCCGGATGAGCAGTTCTTC. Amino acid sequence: CASSPPGPDEQFF.

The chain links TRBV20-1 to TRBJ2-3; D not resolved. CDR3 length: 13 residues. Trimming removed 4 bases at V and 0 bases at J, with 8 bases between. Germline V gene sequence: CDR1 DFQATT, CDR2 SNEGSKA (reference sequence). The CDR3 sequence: CSAKASSTDTQYF. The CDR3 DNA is TGCAGTGCTAAGGCCAGCAGCACAGATACGCAGTATTTT.

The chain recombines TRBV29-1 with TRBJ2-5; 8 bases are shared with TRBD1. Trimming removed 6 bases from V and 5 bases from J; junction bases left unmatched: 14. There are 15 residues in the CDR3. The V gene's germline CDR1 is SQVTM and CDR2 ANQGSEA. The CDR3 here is CSVRHSGGDLETQYF. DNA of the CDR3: TGCAGCGTCCGCCACTCAGGGGGCGATTTGGAGACCCAGTACTTC.

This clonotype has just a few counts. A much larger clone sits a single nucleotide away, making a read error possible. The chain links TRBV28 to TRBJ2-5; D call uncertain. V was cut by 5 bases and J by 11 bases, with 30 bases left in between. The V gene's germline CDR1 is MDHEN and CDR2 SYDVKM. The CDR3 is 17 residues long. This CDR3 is CASSPMDSKTGSGEQYF. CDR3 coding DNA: TGTGCCAGCAGTCCTATGGATTCCAAGACTGGGTCTGGTGAGCAGTACTTC.

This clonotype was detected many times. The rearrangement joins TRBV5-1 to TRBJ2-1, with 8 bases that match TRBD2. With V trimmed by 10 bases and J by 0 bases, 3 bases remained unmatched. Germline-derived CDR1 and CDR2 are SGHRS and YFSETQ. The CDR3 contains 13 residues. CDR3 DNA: TGCGCCTCAGCGGGGGTCTCCTACAATGAGCAGTTCTTC. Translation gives CASAGVSYNEQFF.

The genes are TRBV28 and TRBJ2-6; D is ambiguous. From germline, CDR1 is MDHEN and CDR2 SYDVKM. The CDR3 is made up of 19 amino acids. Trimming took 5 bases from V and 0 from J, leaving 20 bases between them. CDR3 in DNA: TGTGCCAGCAGTCCCGCTCCTTGGGCGGAGAGCTCTGGGGCCAACGTCCTGACTTTC. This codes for CASSPAPWAESSGANVLTF. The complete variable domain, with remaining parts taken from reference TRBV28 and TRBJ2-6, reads DVKVTQSSRYLVKRTGEKVFLECVQDMDHENMFWYRQDPGLGLRLIYFSYDVKMKEKGDIPEGYSVSREKKERFSLILESASTNQTSMYLCASSPAPWAESSGANVLTFGAGSRLTVL.

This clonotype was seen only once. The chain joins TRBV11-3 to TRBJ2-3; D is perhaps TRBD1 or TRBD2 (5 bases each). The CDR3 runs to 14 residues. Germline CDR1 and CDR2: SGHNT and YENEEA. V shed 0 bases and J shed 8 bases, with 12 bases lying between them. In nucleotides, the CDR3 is TGTGCCAGCAGCTTAGATCGCCAGAGGGGTACGCAGTATTTT. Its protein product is CASSLDRQRGTQYF.

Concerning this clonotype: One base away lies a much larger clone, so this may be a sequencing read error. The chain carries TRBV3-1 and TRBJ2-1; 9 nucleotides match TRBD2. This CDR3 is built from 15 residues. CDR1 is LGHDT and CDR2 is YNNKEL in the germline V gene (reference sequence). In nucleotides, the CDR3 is TGTGCCAGCAGCCCGGGACTAGCATCCTACAGTGAGCAGTTCTTC. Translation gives CASSPGLASYSEQFF.

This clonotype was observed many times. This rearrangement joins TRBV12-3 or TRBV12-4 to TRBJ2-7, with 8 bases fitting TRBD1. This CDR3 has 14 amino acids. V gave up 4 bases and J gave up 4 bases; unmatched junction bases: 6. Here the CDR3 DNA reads TGTGCCAGCAGTTACGGACAGGGAAAGTACGAGCAGTACTTC. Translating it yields CASSYGQGKYEQYF.

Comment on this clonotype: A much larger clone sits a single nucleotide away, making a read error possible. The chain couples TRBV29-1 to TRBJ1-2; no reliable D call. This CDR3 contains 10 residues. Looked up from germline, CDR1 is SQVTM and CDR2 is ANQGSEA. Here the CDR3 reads CGVGDYGYTF. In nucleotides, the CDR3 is TGCGGCGTTGGGGACTATGGCTACACCTTC. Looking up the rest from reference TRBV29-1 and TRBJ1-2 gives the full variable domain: SAVISQKPSRDICQRGTSLTIQCQVDSQVTMMFWYRQQPGQSLTLIATANQGSEATYESGFVIDKFPISRPNLTFSTLTVSNMSPEDSSIYLCGVGDYGYTFGSGTRLTVV.

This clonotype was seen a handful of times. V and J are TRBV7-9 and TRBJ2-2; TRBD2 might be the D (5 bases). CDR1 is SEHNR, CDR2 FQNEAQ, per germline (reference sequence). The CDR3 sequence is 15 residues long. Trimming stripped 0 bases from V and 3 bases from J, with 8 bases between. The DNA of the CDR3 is TGTGCCAGCAGCTTAGCGATGGGAGACACCGGGGAGCTGTTTTTT. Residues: CASSLAMGDTGELFF.

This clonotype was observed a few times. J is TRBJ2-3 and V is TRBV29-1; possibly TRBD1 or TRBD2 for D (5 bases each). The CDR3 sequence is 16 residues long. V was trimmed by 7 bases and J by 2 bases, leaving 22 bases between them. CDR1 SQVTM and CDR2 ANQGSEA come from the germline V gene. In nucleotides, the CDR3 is TGCAGCGCCCGTGGGACCCCTGGGACGGACACAGATACGCAGTATTTT. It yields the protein CSARGTPGTDTDTQYF.

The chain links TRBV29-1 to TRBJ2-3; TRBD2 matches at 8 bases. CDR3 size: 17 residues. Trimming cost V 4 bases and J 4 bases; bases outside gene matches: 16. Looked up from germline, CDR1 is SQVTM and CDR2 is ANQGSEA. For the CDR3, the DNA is TGCAGCGTTGTCGCCCGGGCCGGGACTAGTAGTCCAGATACGCAGTATTTT. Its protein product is CSVVARAGTSSPDTQYF.

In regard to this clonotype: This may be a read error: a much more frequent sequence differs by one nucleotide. The CDR3 coding sequence is TGCAGTGCTAGACTAGCGAGAGGGGGGGATGAGCAGTTCTTC. This sequence encodes CSARLARGGDEQFF. The gene calls are TRBV20-1 and TRBJ2-1, with D possibly TRBD2 on 7 matching bases. Germline V gene data show CDR1 as DFQATT and CDR2 as SNEGSKA (reference sequence). The CDR3 totals 14 residues. V was shortened by 2 bases and J by 8 bases, with 16 bases between the two germline ends.

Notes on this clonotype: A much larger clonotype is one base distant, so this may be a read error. The CDR3 protein is CASSLDGTGGDGYTF. The CDR3 coding sequence is TGCGCCAGCAGCCTAGATGGGACAGGGGGTGATGGCTACACCTTC. This chain joins TRBV4-1 and TRBJ1-2, with 11 bases fitting TRBD1. The CDR3 is made up of 15 amino acids. With V trimmed by 4 bases and J by 6 bases, 7 bases remained unmatched. CDR1 and CDR2 from the germline V gene are MGHRA and YSYEKL.

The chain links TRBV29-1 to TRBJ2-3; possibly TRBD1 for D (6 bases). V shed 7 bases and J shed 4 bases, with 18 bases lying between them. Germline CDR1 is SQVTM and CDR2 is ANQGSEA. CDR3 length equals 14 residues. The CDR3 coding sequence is TGCAGCGCCACCACAGGGAAGGAGGCAGATACGCAGTATTTT. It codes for CSATTGKEADTQYF.